One sample yielded the 23 T cell receptor beta chains listed below, sequenced in a study of graft-versus-host responses after intestinal transplantation. Only in-frame clones appear in the TCRdb table, and some are missing; sequencing was by immunoSEQ multiplex PCR. The data hold 15,000 to 20,000 clones, with approximately 80% observed a single time. Researchers processed graft tissue to release intraepithelial and lamina propria lymphocytes. The sequencing used ileum tissue, collected 17 days after transplant. These receptors were collected from a human patient who received an intestinal transplant, so some T cells may come from the graft donor.

V usage is TRBV29-1 and J usage is TRBJ1-1; weak D call: TRBD1 (6 bases). CDR1 and CDR2 from the germline V gene are SQVTM and ANQGSEA. The CDR3 length is 12 residues. V was trimmed by 2 bases and J by 7 bases, leaving 11 bases between them. The CDR3 nucleotides are TGCAGCGTTGAAACAGGGTGGGGTGAAGCTTTCTTT. Amino acid sequence: CSVETGWGEAFF.

The V and J genes are TRBV21-1 and TRBJ2-7; the table gives TRBD1 as D, unverified against the DNA. TRBV21-1 represents a pseudogene. The CDR3 sequence is 19 residues long. CDR3 in amino acids: CASRDIRRSGAQVPGEQYF. DNA of the CDR3: TGTGCCAGCAGAGATATTAGGCGATCAGGGGCCCAGGTCCCGGGCGAGCAGTACTTC.

This clone was picked up a small number of times. V is TRBV6-6 and J is TRBJ1-2; tentative D call: TRBD1 (6 bases). The V gene's germline CDR1 is MNHNY and CDR2 SVGAGI (reference sequence). V dropped 0 bases and J dropped 2 bases, with 7 bases sitting between them. This CDR3 is 14 amino acids long. The CDR3 DNA is TGTGCCAGCAGTTACTCGCAGGGGAACTATGGCTACACCTTC. This encodes CASSYSQGNYGYTF.

The V call is TRBV7-8, the J call TRBJ1-5; D perhaps matches TRBD1 (5 bases). Germline V gene sequence: CDR1 SGHVS, CDR2 FQNEAQ. The CDR3 is made up of 15 amino acids. V lost 4 bases and J 4 bases, leaving 14 bases between the germline ends. CDR3 DNA: TGTGCCAGCAGCTCACCTGGGGGGATAAATCAGCCCCAGCATTTT. Translation gives CASSSPGGINQPQHF.

The chain has TRBV27 and TRBJ2-7, with D perhaps TRBD1 (6 bases). The V and J ends lost 9 bases and 1 base respectively, with 16 bases between them. CDR1 MNHEY and CDR2 SMNVEV come from the germline V gene (reference sequence). The CDR3 spans 14 residues. The CDR3 sequence is CASLYREWSYEQYF. Written as DNA, the CDR3 is TGTGCCAGTTTATACAGGGAGTGGTCCTACGAGCAGTACTTC.

Details on this clone: A junction boundary mismatches the germline segment, possibly from a read error. The rearrangement joins TRBV11-2 to TRBJ2-1; TRBD2 matches at 9 bases. This CDR3 has 15 residues. CDR1 is SGHAT and CDR2 is FQNNGV in the germline V gene. In DNA form, the CDR3 reads TGTGCCAGCAGTTTAGCGGGAGAGACTTACAATGAGCAGTTCTTC. Its translation is CASSLAGETYNEQFF. Full variable domain (rest looked up from reference TRBV11-2 and TRBJ2-1): EAGVAQSPRYKIIEKRQSVAFWCNPISGHATLYWYQQILGQGPKLLIQFQNNGVVDDSQLPKDRFSAERLKGVDSTLKIQPAKLEDSAVYLCASSLAGETYNEQFFGPGTRLTVL.

The chain links TRBV28 to TRBJ2-7; D is possibly TRBD2 (6 bases). The CDR3 totals 15 residues. The V gene lost 7 bases and the J gene lost 0 bases, with 16 bases spanning the gap. CDR1 MDHEN and CDR2 SYDVKM come from the germline V gene. Here the CDR3 reads CASTPLGGSSYEQYF. As DNA, the CDR3 is TGTGCCAGCACCCCCCTGGGGGGATCCTCCTACGAGCAGTACTTC.

Written as DNA, the CDR3 is TGTGCCAGCAGCTTGGCGGGGACCGGGGAGCTGTTTTTT. Its protein product is CASSLAGTGELFF. The V call is TRBV5-8, the J call TRBJ2-2, with D possibly TRBD2 on 5 matching bases. Trimming stripped 0 bases from V and 5 bases from J, with 5 bases between. The germline gives CDR1 SGHTS, CDR2 YDEGEE. This CDR3 has 13 amino acids.

The chain carries TRBV9 and TRBJ2-1; D not certain. The length of the CDR3 is 13 residues. The ends were cut back, 4 bases at V and 10 bases at J, with 15 bases in the middle. Germline V gene sequence: CDR1 SGDLS, CDR2 YYNGEE. In DNA, the CDR3 is TGTGCCAGCAGCACAGCCGACCCTAGGGAGCAGTTCTTC. It encodes CASSTADPREQFF.

This rearrangement joins TRBV7-2 to TRBJ2-7; 9 bases align to TRBD2. The CDR3 runs to 15 residues. V lost 0 bases and J lost 0; bases outside the gene matches: 0. The germline CDR1 and CDR2 sequences are SGHTA and FQGNSA. DNA of the CDR3: TGTGCCAGCAGCTTAGCTAGCGGGAGCTCCTACGAGCAGTACTTC. Protein product: CASSLASGSSYEQYF.

The chain links TRBV23-1 to TRBJ2-7; 10 nucleotides line up with TRBD1. TRBV23-1 is known as an ORF, though its function is uncertain. The trim removed 4 bases at V and 6 bases at J, leaving 9 bases unmatched. There are 15 residues in the CDR3. CDR3 protein: CASSRGTGVGSEQYF. CDR3 DNA: TGCGCCAGCAGTCGCGGGACAGGGGTGGGAAGCGAGCAGTACTTC.

The chain uses TRBV21-1 and TRBJ2-7. TRBV21-1 is annotated as a pseudogene. The CDR3 runs to 12 residues. The CDR3 nucleotides are TGTGCCAGCAGCAAAGCGGGGGACGAGCAGTACTTC. This codes for CASSKAGDEQYF.

This clone turned up a few times. The chain recombines TRBV2 with TRBJ1-6; 8 bases agree with TRBD1. V was pared by 10 bases and J by 7 bases, with 3 bases of the junction left unmatched. Germline CDR1 reads SNHLY; CDR2 reads FYNNEI. This CDR3 contains 12 residues. The CDR3 coding sequence is TGTGCCACCGGACAGGGAAATTCACCCCTCCACTTT. It translates to CATGQGNSPLHF.

This clone was seen a handful of times. This rearrangement joins TRBV4-1 to TRBJ1-2, with 9 nucleotides matching TRBD1. The germline CDR1 and CDR2 sequences are MGHRA and YSYEKL. The V gene end was trimmed by 0 bases and the J gene end by 6 bases; junction bases not matched to a gene: 14. CDR3 size: 18 residues. CDR3 DNA sequence: TGCGCCAGCAGCCAAGAGCGGACAGGGGAGGGACTAGTAAATGGCTACACCTTC. This encodes CASSQERTGEGLVNGYTF.

The V gene is TRBV4-3, the J gene TRBJ2-1; a weak D match, TRBD2 (5 bases). Trimming left V 5 bases short and J 5 bases short, with 10 bases between. The germline gives CDR1 LGHNA, CDR2 YSLEER. This CDR3 comprises 13 residues. CDR3 region: CASSTDSDNEQFF. The CDR3 DNA reads as TGCGCCAGCAGCACGGACTCTGACAATGAGCAGTTCTTC.

The chain carries TRBV19 and TRBJ1-1, with D perhaps TRBD1 (6 bases). V was trimmed by 8 bases and J by 3 bases, leaving 13 bases between them. The length of the CDR3 is 13 residues. Germline V gene sequence: CDR1 LNHDA, CDR2 SQIVND (reference sequence). The CDR3 bases are TGTGCCAGTGCGGACAGTACGGACACTGAAGCTTTCTTT. It yields the protein CASADSTDTEAFF.

In its sample, this clone was seen once. The chain couples TRBV6-6 to TRBJ1-2, with TRBD1 matching 7 bases. Looked up from germline, CDR1 is MNHNY and CDR2 is SVGAGI (reference sequence). The CDR3 totals 13 residues. Trimming at V came to 5 bases and at J to 8 bases, leaving 8 bases not matched to a gene. This CDR3 reads CASSHRGPSGYTF. The CDR3 bases are TGTGCCAGCAGTCACAGGGGCCCCAGCGGCTACACCTTC.

V gene TRBV7-9 combines with J gene TRBJ2-5; D is possibly TRBD1 (6 bases). Looked up from germline, CDR1 is SEHNR and CDR2 is FQNEAQ (reference sequence). V lost 5 bases, J lost 1 base, and 14 bases lay in between. The CDR3 is made up of 15 amino acids. The CDR3 here is CASSKAQGPQETQYF. CDR3 DNA: TGTGCCAGCAGCAAGGCCCAGGGGCCCCAAGAGACCCAGTACTTC. Drawing the rest from reference TRBV7-9 and TRBJ2-5, the complete variable domain is DTGVSQNPRHKITKRGQNVTFRCDPISEHNRLYWYRQTLGQGPEFLTYFQNEAQLEKSRLLSDRFSAERPKGSFSTLEIQRTEQGDSAMYLCASSKAQGPQETQYFGPGTRLLVL.

This chain connects TRBV7-3 to TRBJ2-3, with 7 bases that match TRBD1. The germline CDR1 and CDR2 sequences are SGHTA and FQGTGA. This CDR3 has 18 residues. V lost 1 base, J lost 2 bases, and 12 bases stayed unmatched. The CDR3 DNA sequence: TGTGCCAGCAGCTTAAAGGTGACGAGGGACAGCCCCACAGATACGCAGTATTTT. This translates into CASSLKVTRDSPTDTQYF.

The rearrangement links TRBV6-5 to TRBJ2-7; a possible D gene is TRBD1 (6 bases). Germline values: CDR1 MNHEY, CDR2 SVGAGI. The CDR3 contains 13 residues. Trimming pared 7 bases from V and 3 bases from J, leaving 13 bases between. The CDR3 coding sequence is TGTGCCAGCACCCGAACAGGGAACTACGAGCAGTACTTC. Translating it yields CASTRTGNYEQYF.

The genes are TRBV18 and TRBJ1-3; 8 bases are shared with TRBD1. V lost 6 bases and J lost 0; bases outside the gene matches: 16. Per the germline V gene, CDR1 is KGHSH and CDR2 is LQKENI. This CDR3 spans 19 amino acids. As DNA, the CDR3 is TGTGCCAGCTCGTACTCAGGGGGCGCGTCAGTTACCTCTGGAAACACCATATATTTT. This sequence encodes CASSYSGGASVTSGNTIYF.

V is TRBV7-9 and J is TRBJ2-7; 12 bases line up with TRBD1. Germline lookup yields CDR1 SEHNR and CDR2 FQNEAQ (reference sequence). Trimming cost V 5 bases and J 3 bases; bases outside gene matches: 8. The CDR3 loop spans 16 amino acids. The CDR3 sequence: CASSPSGTGGGYEQYF. The CDR3, as DNA: TGTGCCAGCAGCCCGAGTGGGACAGGGGGCGGCTACGAGCAGTACTTC.

The gene calls are TRBV11-1 and TRBJ1-6; 10 bases line up with TRBD1. Germline assignment: CDR1 SGHAT and CDR2 FQDESV (reference sequence). Trimming cost V 3 bases and J 7 bases; bases outside gene matches: 3. The CDR3 sequence is 15 residues long. DNA for the CDR3: TGTGCCAGCAGCTTCCAGACAGGGGGCAATTCACCCCTCCACTTT. It codes for CASSFQTGGNSPLHF.